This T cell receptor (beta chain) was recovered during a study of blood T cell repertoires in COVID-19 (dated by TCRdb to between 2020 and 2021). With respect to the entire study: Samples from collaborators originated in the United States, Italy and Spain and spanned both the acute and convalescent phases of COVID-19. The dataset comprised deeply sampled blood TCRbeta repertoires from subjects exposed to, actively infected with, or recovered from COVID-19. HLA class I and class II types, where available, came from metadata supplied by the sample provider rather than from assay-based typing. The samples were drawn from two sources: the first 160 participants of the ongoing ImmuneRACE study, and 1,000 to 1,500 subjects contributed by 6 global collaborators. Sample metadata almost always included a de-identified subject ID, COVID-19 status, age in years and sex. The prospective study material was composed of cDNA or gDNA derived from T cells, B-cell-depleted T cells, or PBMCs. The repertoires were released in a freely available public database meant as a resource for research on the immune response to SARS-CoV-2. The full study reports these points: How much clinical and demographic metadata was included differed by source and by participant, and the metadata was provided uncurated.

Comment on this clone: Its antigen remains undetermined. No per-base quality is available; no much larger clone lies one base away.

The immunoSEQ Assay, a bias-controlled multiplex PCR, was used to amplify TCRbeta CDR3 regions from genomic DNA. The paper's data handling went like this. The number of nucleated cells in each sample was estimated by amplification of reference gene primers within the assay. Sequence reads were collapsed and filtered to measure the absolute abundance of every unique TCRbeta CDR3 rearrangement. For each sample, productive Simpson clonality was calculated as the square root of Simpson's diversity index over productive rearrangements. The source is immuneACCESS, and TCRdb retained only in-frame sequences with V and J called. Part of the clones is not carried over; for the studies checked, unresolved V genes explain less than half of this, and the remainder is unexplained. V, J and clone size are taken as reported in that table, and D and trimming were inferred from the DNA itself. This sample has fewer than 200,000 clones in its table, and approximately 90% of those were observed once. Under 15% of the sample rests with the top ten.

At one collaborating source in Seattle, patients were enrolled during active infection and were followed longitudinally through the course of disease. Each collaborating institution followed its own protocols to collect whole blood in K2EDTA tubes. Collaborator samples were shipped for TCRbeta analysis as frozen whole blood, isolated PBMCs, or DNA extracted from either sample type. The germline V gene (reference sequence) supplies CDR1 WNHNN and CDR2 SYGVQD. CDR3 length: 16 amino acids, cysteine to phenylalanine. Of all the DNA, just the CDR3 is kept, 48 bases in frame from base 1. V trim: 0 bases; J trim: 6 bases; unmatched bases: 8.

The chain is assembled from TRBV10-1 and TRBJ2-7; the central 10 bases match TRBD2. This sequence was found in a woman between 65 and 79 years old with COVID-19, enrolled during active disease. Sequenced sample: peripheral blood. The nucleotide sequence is TGCGCCAGCAGTGAGTCGGAGCGGGAGGGCTGGGGCGAGCAGTACTTC. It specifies CASSESEREGWGEQYF.